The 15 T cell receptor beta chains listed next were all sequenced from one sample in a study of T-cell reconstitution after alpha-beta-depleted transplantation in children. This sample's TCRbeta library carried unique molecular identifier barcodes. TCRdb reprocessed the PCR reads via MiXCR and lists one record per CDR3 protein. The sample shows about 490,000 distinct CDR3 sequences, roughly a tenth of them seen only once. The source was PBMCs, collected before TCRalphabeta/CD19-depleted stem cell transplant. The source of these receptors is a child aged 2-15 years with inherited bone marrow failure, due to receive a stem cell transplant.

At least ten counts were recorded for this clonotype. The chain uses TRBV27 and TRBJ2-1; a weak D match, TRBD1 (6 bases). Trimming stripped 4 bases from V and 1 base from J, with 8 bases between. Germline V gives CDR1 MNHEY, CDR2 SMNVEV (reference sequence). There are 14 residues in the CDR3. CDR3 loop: CASSWQGSYNEQFF. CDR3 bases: TGTGCCAGCAGTTGGCAGGGGTCCTACAATGAGCAGTTCTTC.

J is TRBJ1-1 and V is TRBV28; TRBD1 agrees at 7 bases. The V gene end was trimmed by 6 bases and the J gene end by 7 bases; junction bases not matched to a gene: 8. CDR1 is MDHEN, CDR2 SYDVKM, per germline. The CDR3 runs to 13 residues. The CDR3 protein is CASSPGTAVEAFF. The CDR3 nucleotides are TGTGCCAGCAGCCCGGGGACAGCCGTTGAAGCTTTCTTT.

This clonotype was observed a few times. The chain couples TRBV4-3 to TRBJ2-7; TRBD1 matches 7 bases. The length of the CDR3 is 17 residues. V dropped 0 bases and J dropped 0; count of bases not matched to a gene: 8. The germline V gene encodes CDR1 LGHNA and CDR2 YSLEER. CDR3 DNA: TGCGCCAGCAGCCAAGATTCGGGGACAGAATTCTCCTACGAGCAGTACTTC. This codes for CASSQDSGTEFSYEQYF.

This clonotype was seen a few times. The CDR3 here is CASSSFFVNYGYTF. As DNA, the CDR3 is TGTGCCAGCAGTTCCTTTTTTGTCAACTATGGCTACACCTTC. The rearrangement links TRBV28 to TRBJ1-2; no clear D. This CDR3 has 14 amino acids. V was clipped by 4 bases and J by 2 bases, with 11 bases between them. Per germline, CDR1 MDHEN and CDR2 SYDVKM.

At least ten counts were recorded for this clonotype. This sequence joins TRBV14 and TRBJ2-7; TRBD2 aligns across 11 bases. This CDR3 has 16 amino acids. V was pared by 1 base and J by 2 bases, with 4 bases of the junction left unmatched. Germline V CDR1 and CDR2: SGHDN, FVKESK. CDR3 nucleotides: TGTGCCAGCAGCCAAGGGGGACTAGCGGATCCCTACGAGCAGTACTTC. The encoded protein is CASSQGGLADPYEQYF.

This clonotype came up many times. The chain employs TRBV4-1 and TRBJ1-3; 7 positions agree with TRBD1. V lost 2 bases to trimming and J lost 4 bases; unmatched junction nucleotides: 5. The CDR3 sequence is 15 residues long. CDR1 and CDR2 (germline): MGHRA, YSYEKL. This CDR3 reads CASSQFAGQGNTIYF. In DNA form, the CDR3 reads TGCGCCAGCAGCCAATTTGCGGGACAGGGAAACACCATATATTTT.

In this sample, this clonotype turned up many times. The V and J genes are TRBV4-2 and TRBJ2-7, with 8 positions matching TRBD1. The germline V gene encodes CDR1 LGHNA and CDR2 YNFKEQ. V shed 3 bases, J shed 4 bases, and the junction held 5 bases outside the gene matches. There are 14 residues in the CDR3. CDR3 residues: CASSQTTGEYEQYF. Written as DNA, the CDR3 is TGTGCCAGCAGCCAGACGACAGGGGAGTACGAGCAGTACTTC.

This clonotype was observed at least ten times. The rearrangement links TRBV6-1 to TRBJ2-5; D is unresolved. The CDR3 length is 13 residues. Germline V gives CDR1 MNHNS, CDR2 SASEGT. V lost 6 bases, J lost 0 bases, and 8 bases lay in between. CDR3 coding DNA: TGTGCCAGCAGCCCTAGTTACCAAGAGACCCAGTACTTC. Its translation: CASSPSYQETQYF.

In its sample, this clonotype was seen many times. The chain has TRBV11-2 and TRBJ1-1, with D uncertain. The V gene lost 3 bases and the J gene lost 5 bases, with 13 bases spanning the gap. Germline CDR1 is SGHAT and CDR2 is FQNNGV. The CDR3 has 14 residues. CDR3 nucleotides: TGTGCCAGCAGCTTCTGGTCAGCCGGGACTGAAGCTTTCTTT. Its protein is CASSFWSAGTEAFF. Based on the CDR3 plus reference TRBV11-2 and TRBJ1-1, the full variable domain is EAGVAQSPRYKIIEKRQSVAFWCNPISGHATLYWYQQILGQGPKLLIQFQNNGVVDDSQLPKDRFSAERLKGVDSTLKIQPAKLEDSAVYLCASSFWSAGTEAFFGQGTRLTVV.

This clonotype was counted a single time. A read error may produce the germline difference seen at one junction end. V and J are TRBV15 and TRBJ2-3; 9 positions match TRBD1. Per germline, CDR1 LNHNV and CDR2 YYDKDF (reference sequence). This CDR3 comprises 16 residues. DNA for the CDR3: TGTGCCACCGGCAGATTAGGGACAGGGAATACAGATACGCTGTATTTT. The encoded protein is CATGRLGTGNTDTLYF.

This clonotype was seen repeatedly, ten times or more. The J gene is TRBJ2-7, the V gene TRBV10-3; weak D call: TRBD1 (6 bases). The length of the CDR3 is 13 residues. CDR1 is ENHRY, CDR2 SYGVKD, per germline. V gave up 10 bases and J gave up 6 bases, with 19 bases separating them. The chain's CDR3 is CATNRLTGIEQYF. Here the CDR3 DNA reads TGTGCCACAAACCGCTTGACAGGTATCGAGCAGTACTTC.

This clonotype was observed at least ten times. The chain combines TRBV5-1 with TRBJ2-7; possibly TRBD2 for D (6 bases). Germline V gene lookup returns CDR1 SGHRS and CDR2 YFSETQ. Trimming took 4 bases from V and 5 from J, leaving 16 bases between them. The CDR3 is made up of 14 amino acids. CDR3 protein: CASSLGRQGDEQYF. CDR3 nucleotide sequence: TGCGCCAGCAGCCTGGGGAGGCAGGGCGACGAGCAGTACTTC.

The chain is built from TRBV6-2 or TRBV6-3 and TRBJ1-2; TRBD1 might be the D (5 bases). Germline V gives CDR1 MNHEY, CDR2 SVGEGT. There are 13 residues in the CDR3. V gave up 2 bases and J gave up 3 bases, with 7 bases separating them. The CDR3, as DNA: TGTGCCAGCAGTTACCTCAGGGACTATGGCTACACCTTC. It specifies CASSYLRDYGYTF.

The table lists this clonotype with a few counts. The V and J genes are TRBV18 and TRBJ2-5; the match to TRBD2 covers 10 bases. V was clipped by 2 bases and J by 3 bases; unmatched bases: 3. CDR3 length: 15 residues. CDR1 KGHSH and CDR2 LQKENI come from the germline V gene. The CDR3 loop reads CASSPYGTSEETQYF. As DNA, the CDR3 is TGTGCCAGCTCACCATACGGGACTAGCGAAGAGACCCAGTACTTC.

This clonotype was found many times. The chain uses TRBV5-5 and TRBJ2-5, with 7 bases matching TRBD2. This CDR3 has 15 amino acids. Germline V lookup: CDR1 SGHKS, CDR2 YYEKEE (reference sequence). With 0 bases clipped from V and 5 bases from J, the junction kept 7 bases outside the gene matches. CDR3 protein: CASSLERGEGETQYF. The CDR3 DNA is TGTGCCAGCAGCTTGGAGCGGGGTGAGGGTGAGACCCAGTACTTC.